Listed here are 3 T cell receptor beta chains from one sample, sequenced in a study of radiation and T cells in renal cell carcinoma. Time point defined: blood 2 weeks post-SBRT. The treatment denotes: 15 Gy SBRT to primary tumor, nephrectomy 4 weeks later. Sequenced by immunoSEQ multiplex PCR; TCRdb stores in-frame clones only, minus some. The sample has 100,000 to 150,000 clones, about four fifths seen once. Specimen: blood, collected from a patient whose treatment included radiotherapy and nephrectomy. The receptors were gathered from a man aged 50-59 years with renal cell carcinoma.

The chain combines TRBV5-1 with TRBJ2-1, with 8 bases that match TRBD1. The CDR3 extends over 15 amino acids. Trimming removed 2 bases from V and 1 base from J; junction bases left unmatched: 2. The V gene's germline CDR1 is SGHRS and CDR2 YFSETQ. CDR3 in amino acids: CASSFGQGSYNEQFF. The CDR3 nucleotides read TGCGCCAGCAGCTTCGGACAGGGATCCTACAATGAGCAGTTCTTC.

This clone was detected once. V and J are TRBV5-1 and TRBJ2-2; D is possibly TRBD2 (6 bases). Deletions cut 0 bases from V and 4 bases from J, with 13 bases between. The CDR3 extends over 16 amino acids. The germline gives CDR1 SGHRS, CDR2 YFSETQ. The CDR3 sequence: CASSLAPDYPTGELFF. The CDR3 nucleotides read TGCGCCAGCAGCTTGGCCCCGGACTACCCCACCGGGGAGCTGTTTTTT.

The genes are TRBV7-9 and TRBJ2-2; D is ambiguous. This CDR3 has 14 residues. Trimming pared 7 bases from V and 8 bases from J, leaving 17 bases between. From germline, CDR1 is SEHNR and CDR2 FQNEAQ (reference sequence). The CDR3 nucleotides read TGTGCCAGCACTCGTAACCCCAGCCAGGGGGAGCTGTTTTTT. As protein: CASTRNPSQGELFF.